The rows below give T cell receptor beta chains drawn from one sample of a study of T cells in localized non-small cell lung cancer. Using immunoSEQ multiplex PCR, the repertoire was profiled, and TCRdb retains in-frame clones only, with some absent. The table records around 40,000 clones, around 86% of them present only once. The sequences come from peripheral blood, collected before any cancer treatment. These receptors all stem from a man aged 35 to 69 with stage I lung adenocarcinoma. Each CDR3 is given with its conserved first and last residue. The order of the fields is V gene, clone size, D gene, J gene, CDR3 protein, CDR3 DNA. A D gene is named only where the DNA matches it firmly. Only some rows state a clone size, as once, few, many or a class for expanded clones.

>TRBV7-3|once|-|TRBJ1-1
CASSLTSNTEAFF
TGTGCCAGCAGCTTAACTTCGAACACTGAAGCTTTCTTT
>TRBV30|-|-|TRBJ2-3
CAWSFWDTQYF
TGTGCCTGGAGTTTTTGGGATACGCAGTATTTT
>TRBV7-2|-|-|TRBJ2-2
CASRPGGRATGELFF
TGTGCCAGCAGACCTGGTGGGCGGGCTACCGGGGAGCTGTTTTTT
>TRBV7-9|-|-|TRBJ2-5
CASSLAPQGPYF
TGTGCCAGCAGCTTAGCCCCCCAGGGACCGTACTTC
>TRBV2|-|-|TRBJ2-2
CASSMERDTGELFF
TGTGCCAGCAGTATGGAAAGGGATACCGGGGAGCTGTTTTTT
>TRBV11-2|-|-|TRBJ2-3
CASSTRDSASDTQYF
TGTGCCAGCAGCACTCGGGACTCAGCATCAGATACGCAGTATTTT
>TRBV11-2|-|-|TRBJ1-2
CASSSQARNYGYTF
TGTGCCAGCAGCTCCCAAGCGAGGAACTATGGCTACACCTTC
>TRBV28|-|TRBD1|TRBJ2-5
CASSSPGQPLQETQYF
TGTGCCAGCAGTTCACCGGGACAGCCCCTCCAAGAGACCCAGTACTTC
>TRBV7-2|-|-|TRBJ2-5
CASSLPPVSAQYF
TGTGCCAGCAGCTTGCCCCCGGTGTCGGCCCAGTACTTC
>TRBV6-1|-|-|TRBJ1-1
CASRVLLYTEAFF
TGTGCCAGCAGAGTCCTGTTATACACTGAAGCTTTCTTT
>TRBV18|-|-|TRBJ1-1
CASSSGFAGTEAFF
TGTGCCAGCTCGTCAGGGTTCGCGGGGACTGAAGCTTTCTTT
>TRBV5-5|-|TRBD1|TRBJ2-5
CASSLSDDRVDF
TGTGCCAGCAGCTTGTCGGATGACAGGGTGGACTTC
>TRBV6-6|-|-|TRBJ2-6
CASSYSTGGANVLTF
TGTGCCAGCAGTTACTCTACGGGGGGGGCCAACGTCCTGACTTTC
>TRBV6-5|-|TRBD1|TRBJ1-2
CASTRTGSGYTF
TGTGCCAGCACTCGGACAGGGAGCGGCTACACCTTC
>TRBV27|few|-|TRBJ1-5
CASSPTGVSNQPQHF
TGTGCCAGCAGCCCCACCGGTGTTAGCAATCAGCCCCAGCATTTT
>TRBV27|-|-|TRBJ2-2
CASSPTVGHTGELFF
TGTGCCAGCAGTCCGACAGTAGGGCACACCGGGGAGCTGTTTTTT
>TRBV5-5|few|-|TRBJ1-1
CASSLFYGLRNTEAFF
TGTGCCAGCAGCTTGTTTTACGGGTTAAGAAACACTGAAGCTTTCTTT
>TRBV7-9|-|-|TRBJ1-3
CASSLSAAGNTIYF
TGTGCCAGCAGCTTATCGGCAGCTGGAAACACCATATATTTT
>TRBV6-5|-|-|TRBJ1-1
CVTRGDTEAFF
TGTGTTACGCGGGGAGACACTGAAGCTTTCTTT
>TRBV9|-|TRBD2|TRBJ2-5
CASSVVGGTETQYF
TGTGCCAGCAGCGTAGTGGGGGGGACGGAGACCCAGTACTTC
>TRBV7-2|-|TRBD1|TRBJ2-7
CASSLAGTGAYEQYF
TGTGCCAGCAGCTTAGCCGGGACAGGGGCCTACGAGCAGTACTTC
>TRBV11-3|-|TRBD2|TRBJ2-3
CASSSGLAGADTQYF
TGTGCCAGCAGCTCGGGACTAGCGGGAGCAGATACGCAGTATTTT
>TRBV4-3|-|-|TRBJ2-3
CASSQDVRGATDTQYF
TGCGCCAGCAGCCAAGACGTAAGGGGAGCCACAGATACGCAGTATTTT
>TRBV10-3|-|-|TRBJ1-4
CAISESGASGEKLFF
TGTGCCATCAGTGAGTCGGGGGCCTCAGGCGAAAAACTGTTTTTT
>TRBV11-3|-|TRBD1|TRBJ2-3
CASSPDRGASDTQYF
TGTGCCAGCAGCCCAGACAGGGGGGCGTCGGATACGCAGTATTTT
>TRBV5-1|-|-|TRBJ2-7
CASSPFDPRVQEQYF
TGCGCCAGCAGCCCATTTGATCCCCGGGTACAGGAGCAGTACTTC
>TRBV19|-|-|TRBJ1-1
CASSIWGTNTEAFF
TGTGCCAGTAGTATCTGGGGGACGAACACTGAAGCTTTCTTT
>TRBV7-2|-|TRBD1|TRBJ1-2
CASSQGQDYGYTF
TGTGCCAGCAGCCAAGGACAGGACTATGGCTACACCTTC
>TRBV18|-|TRBD2|TRBJ2-1
CASSPGFSGRGYNEQFF
TGTGCCAGCTCACCAGGATTTAGCGGGAGAGGCTACAATGAGCAGTTCTTC
>TRBV4-1|-|TRBD1|TRBJ1-4
CASTAPLRGEKLFF
TGCGCCAGCACAGCACCCCTCAGGGGGGAAAAACTGTTTTTT
>TRBV9|once|TRBD2|TRBJ2-5
CASSLTSAQTQYF
TGTGCCAGCAGCCTAACTAGCGCACAGACCCAGTACTTC
>TRBV19|-|-|TRBJ2-6
CASSIDGQPSYSGANVLTF
TGTGCCAGTAGTATAGATGGACAGCCGTCCTACTCTGGGGCCAACGTCCTGACTTTC
>TRBV15|-|TRBD2|TRBJ2-1
CATSRDRDLHLTSGISDEQFF
TGTGCCACCAGCAGAGACCGTGACCTCCACCTGACTAGCGGGATATCGGATGAGCAGTTCTTC
>TRBV7-9|-|TRBD1|TRBJ2-7
CASSLGTGSYEQYF
TGTGCCAGCAGCTTAGGGACAGGCTCCTACGAGCAGTACTTC
>TRBV19|-|TRBD1|TRBJ2-7
CASSPDRVNSYEQYF
TGTGCCAGTAGTCCCGACAGGGTAAACTCCTACGAGCAGTACTTC
>TRBV15|once|-|TRBJ2-7
CATSSRVRNEQYF
TGTGCCACCAGCAGCAGGGTTAGGAACGAGCAGTACTTC
>TRBV14|few|-|TRBJ2-7
CASSHSYEQYF
TGTGCCAGCAGCCACTCCTACGAGCAGTACTTC
>TRBV6-6|-|-|TRBJ2-7
CASTEYPGRYEQYF
TGTGCCAGCACCGAATATCCAGGGCGCTACGAGCAGTACTTC
>TRBV29-1|-|TRBD2|TRBJ2-1
CSVIISGDSYNEQFF
TGCAGCGTCATAATAAGCGGGGATTCCTACAATGAGCAGTTCTTC
>TRBV10-2|few|TRBD2|TRBJ2-1
CASSEGGEDNEQFF
TGCGCCAGCAGTGAGGGGGGGGAAGACAATGAGCAGTTCTTC
>TRBV7-2|-|-|TRBJ1-2
CASSPDVGNYGYTF
TGTGCCAGCAGCCCCGACGTAGGGAACTATGGCTACACCTTC
>TRBV7-2|-|-|TRBJ1-1
CASSLDWGEAFF
TGTGCCAGCAGCTTAGATTGGGGGGAAGCTTTCTTT